This TCR beta chain was identified in a study of prognosis after radiotherapy for stage I lung cancer (dated by TCRdb to about 2021). The study in broad terms: Around 19 stage I NSCLC patients were enrolled in Nanjing, China, between early 2018 and January 2019. Fourteen of the patients presented with newly diagnosed primary stage I lung tumors; five had oligometastatic NSCLC following surgical resection of the primary tumor. All patients were considered medically inoperable, owing to comorbidities in more than 10 and refusal of surgery in several. Ages in the cohort of roughly 13 men and five to seven women ranged from roughly 50 to 85 years, with a median of 74. Tumor histology was squamous cell carcinoma in seven patients and adenocarcinoma in about a dozen. SBRT was delivered in 3 to 5 fractions with a biologically effective dose of at least 100 Gy, and image-guided IMRT or VMAT was used for delivery. No patient received concurrent therapy alongside SBRT. After SBRT, distant metastases developed in about 20% of the 19 patients at a median of 7 months, while the remaining 15 patients had no significant progression. This study profiled peripheral blood TCR beta repertoires from stage I NSCLC patients before and after stereotactic body radiotherapy and linked the repertoires to distant failure. The study sequenced approximately 40 blood samples from some 20 patients, one before and one after SBRT per patient. Results the study describes overall, beyond this receptor: No adjustment for multiple comparisons was applied to any of the reported P values. Whether the expanded TCR clones were tumor-specific was not determined. TRBV and TRBJ usage frequencies reportedly varied with metastasis status, involving two V genes at baseline and about 10 V and two J genes after SBRT. Post-SBRT Shannon entropy and its change from baseline were lower in patients who developed distant metastases; baseline Shannon entropy was not associated with metastases. The study was limited by its small cohort and short follow-up, and the findings require independent validation. Unique TCR clone counts fell after SBRT (median about 9,800 before versus roughly 7,200 after; Wilcoxon paired P=0.011).

No patient had a history of other malignancies or prior chemotherapy or radiotherapy, and all had node-negative disease on CT and PET/CT. Six milliliters of peripheral venous blood were drawn into EDTA tubes at each of two time points. Ficoll-Paque Plus density-gradient centrifugation was used to isolate PBMCs. Right after collection, samples were kept at -80 degrees C until analysis. This clonotype was seen ten or more times. Its antigen target is currently unknown. The sample holds no much larger clone one base away, and base qualities are not on file. For this chain, trimming is 5 bases at the V end and 4 bases at the J end, and the number of junction bases without a gene match is 9. From the cysteine through the phenylalanine, the CDR3 covers 15 amino acids. The only DNA kept is the CDR3, 45 bases in frame from the first base. The germline V gene sets CDR1 to MNHNS and CDR2 to SASEGT. Two rounds of multiplex PCR were performed to amplify the TCR beta CDR3 region from genomic DNA. The first PCR round used primers specific to each TRBV and TRBJ gene, and the primer sequences were filed in Chinese patent CN105087789A. The second PCR round used universal primers. The Roche High Pure PCR Template Preparation Kit was used to extract genomic DNA from frozen PBMCs. The libraries underwent paired-end sequencing with 151 bp reads on an Illumina HiSeq 3000. The authors' analysis ran thus. Raw reads lacking the multiplex PCR primer sequences were removed with CutAdapt. Using PEAR, the high-quality paired reads were merged into contigs. By alignment to reference sequences, MiXCR assigned TRB V, D and J gene segments to each contig. To remove sequencing errors, CDR3 sequences were clustered according to base quality and sequence similarity. Shannon entropy, normalized by the natural log of the productive TCR sequence number, served as the measure of diversity. To get clonality, Shannon entropy was divided by the natural log of the number of unique clonotypes, and that result was subtracted from one. The Youden index of ROC curves was used to select progression-free survival cut-offs for repertoire metrics, and analyses were performed in R 3.5.3. TCRdb handled the public reads itself, with Q25 trimming in fastp and clone calling in MiXCR, and kept productive beta chains. Every entry covers one CDR3 protein and lists the most common genes and DNA from its rows. The V and J calls reflect TCRdb's pipeline rather than the authors' work. The sample data list 15,000 to 20,000 distinct CDR3 sequences, and about 40% of these were observed just once. The leading ten clones occupy roughly 43% of the sample.

This clonotype was obtained from a donor of 50 years or more with non-small cell lung cancer. The sample consisted of PBMCs, taken before or after stereotactic body radiation therapy (not recorded which). The chain links TRBV6-1 with TRBJ2-5; TRBD1 aligns with 8 central bases. The DNA sequence reads TGTGCCAGCAGTCTAAGACAGGGGCTAGGAGAGACCCAGTACTTC. Translated, this gives CASSLRQGLGETQYF.